This is a list of T cell receptor beta chains from one sample in a study of blood T cell repertoires in COVID-19. Generated by immunoSEQ multiplex PCR, the TCRdb table keeps only in-frame clones and is missing some. The sample gives more than 150,000 clones, around 83% of which show up once; approximately 6.2% is in the top ten. Sequenced input: peripheral blood. The source is a woman in her thirties or forties with acute or convalescent COVID-19. CDR3s include the opening cysteine and the closing phenylalanine or tryptophan. D genes are given only for firm matches. The size of a clone is reported for some rows only, either as once, few or many, or as a class for expanded clones.

>TRBD1|TRBJ2-5|.|TRBV24-1
CATSALSTGAAGETQYF
TGTGCCACCAGTGCCCTTTCGACAGGGGCGGCGGGAGAGACCCAGTACTTC
>TRBD2|TRBJ2-7|.|TRBV4-1
CASSQDSGLASGEQYF
TGCGCCAGCAGCCAAGATTCCGGACTAGCCTCGGGGGAGCAGTACTTC
>.|TRBJ2-5|.|TRBV7-2
CASSPPRETQYF
TGTGCCAGCAGCCCCCCCAGGGAGACCCAGTACTTC
>.|TRBJ1-2|.|TRBV19
CASSTPKQGWYGYTF
TGTGCCAGTAGTACACCGAAACAGGGATGGTATGGCTACACCTTC
>.|TRBJ1-2|.|TRBV19
CASRETGYGYTF
TGTGCCAGTAGGGAGACAGGATATGGCTACACCTTC
>.|TRBJ1-1|.|TRBV6-5
CASSWRQNTEAFF
TGTGCCAGCAGTTGGCGGCAGAACACTGAAGCTTTCTTT
>.|TRBJ2-7|.|TRBV3-1/TRBV3-2
CASSQEGNEQYF
TGTGCCAGCAGCCAAGAGGGCAACGAGCAGTACTTC
>TRBD1|TRBJ1-2|.|TRBV19
CASSFQGARYGYTF
TGTGCCAGTAGTTTTCAGGGGGCTAGGTATGGCTACACCTTC
>.|TRBJ2-7|.|TRBV7-9
CASEDSGYEQYF
TGTGCCAGCGAGGATAGCGGCTACGAGCAGTACTTC
>.|TRBJ2-3|.|TRBV20-1
CSAFPSDTQYF
TGCAGTGCTTTCCCATCAGATACGCAGTATTTT
>.|TRBJ2-1|.|TRBV5-1
CASSLVASSYNEQFF
TGCGCCAGCAGCTTGGTAGCTAGCTCCTACAATGAGCAGTTCTTC
>.|TRBJ1-3|.|TRBV19
CAIVGNPSGNTIYF
TGTGCCATTGTCGGGAACCCCTCTGGAAACACCATATATTTT
>TRBD1|TRBJ1-2|few|TRBV30
CAWTPGGYGYTF
TGTGCCTGGACCCCAGGGGGGTATGGCTACACCTTC
>.|TRBJ1-3|.|TRBV13
CASRRGQSGNTIYF
TGTGCCAGCAGGCGAGGGCAGTCTGGAAACACCATATATTTT
>.|TRBJ1-1|few|TRBV2
CASSLSEAFF
TGTGCCAGCTCCCTATCTGAAGCTTTCTTT
>.|TRBJ1-4|few|TRBV25-1
CASHQRGEKLFF
TGTGCCAGCCACCAACGGGGGGAAAAACTGTTTTTT
>.|TRBJ1-3|few|TRBV24-1
CATSDSGTRGNTIYF
TGTGCCACCAGTGATTCCGGGACAAGAGGAAACACCATATATTTT
>TRBD1|TRBJ1-2|.|TRBV7-6
CASSLEGRGQGGYTF
TGTGCCAGCAGCTTAGAGGGCAGGGGGCAGGGTGGCTACACCTTC
>.|TRBJ2-3|few|TRBV7-6
CASSLVAGPTDTQYF
TGTGCCAGCAGCTTAGTGGCGGGACCCACAGATACGCAGTATTTT
>.|TRBJ1-1|.|TRBV5-1
CASSESGLTISRTEAFF
TGCGCCAGCAGCGAATCCGGACTTACTATATCAAGGACTGAAGCTTTCTTT
>.|TRBJ2-7|.|TRBV9
CASSVRPGSSYEQYF
TGTGCCAGCAGCGTAAGGCCCGGGAGCTCCTACGAGCAGTACTTC
>TRBD1|TRBJ2-7|.|TRBV29-1
CSVSATGTGPSYEQYF
TGCAGCGTCTCCGCGACCGGGACAGGCCCCTCCTACGAGCAGTACTTC
>.|TRBJ1-6|.|TRBV3-1/TRBV3-2
CASSQVGGSYNSPLHF
TGTGCCAGCAGCCAAGTCGGTGGCTCCTATAATTCACCCCTCCACTTT
>TRBD2|TRBJ2-3|.|TRBV7-8
CASSSIAGTSTDTQYF
TGTGCCAGCAGTTCAATAGCGGGGACATCCACAGATACGCAGTATTTT
>.|TRBJ2-2|.|TRBV2
CASGLSIGELFF
TGTGCCAGTGGACTTTCTATCGGGGAGCTGTTTTTT
>TRBD1|TRBJ2-7|.|TRBV28
CASSLSTGLSYEQYF
TGTGCCAGCAGTTTATCGACAGGGCTCTCCTACGAGCAGTACTTC
>TRBD1|TRBJ1-4|.|TRBV19
CASRIQGAPNEKLFF
TGTGCCAGTAGGATACAGGGGGCACCTAATGAAAAACTGTTTTTT
>.|TRBJ1-1|.|TRBV3-1/TRBV3-2
CASSQVSGLENTEAFF
TGTGCCAGCAGCCAAGTGTCGGGTTTGGAGAACACTGAAGCTTTCTTT
>TRBD1|TRBJ1-2|once|TRBV6-1
CASSEGQSYGYTF
TGTGCCAGCAGTGAGGGACAGTCCTATGGCTACACCTTC